These T cell receptor beta chains were read from a single sample in a study of cytomegalovirus exposure and HLA in healthy donors. Data came from immunoSEQ multiplex PCR; TCRdb stores just in-frame clones and leaves some out. The sample's table shows about 210,000 clones. Material for sequencing was PBMCs. These receptors were taken from a woman aged 25 to 39 in good health and CMV-seropositive. CDR3s include the opening cysteine and the closing phenylalanine or tryptophan. The D gene is left open where the match is weak.

>TRBV6-6|14|TRBJ1-5|-
CASSDGRTSRPQHF
TGTGCCAGCAGTGATGGTAGGACATCAAGGCCCCAGCATTTT
>TRBV11-2|15|TRBJ2-1|TRBD1
CASSFRDSNFNEQFF
TGTGCCAGCAGCTTCCGGGACAGCAACTTTAATGAGCAGTTCTTC
>TRBV10-3|14|TRBJ2-5|TRBD1
CAIGRNRGQETQYF
TGTGCCATCGGCCGGAACAGGGGCCAAGAGACCCAGTACTTC
>TRBV18|14|TRBJ2-7|TRBD1
CASSPGQGFYEQYF
TGTGCCAGCTCACCGGGACAGGGTTTTTACGAGCAGTACTTC
>TRBV5-1|21|TRBJ1-2|-
CASSPFGGRRLDGRRKYGYTF
TGCGCCAGCAGTCCATTCGGGGGGCGCAGGTTAGATGGTCGCCGAAAATATGGCTACACCTTC
>TRBV9|17|TRBJ2-2|-
CASSVGGLGAQGGELFF
TGTGCCAGCAGCGTAGGTGGTCTGGGGGCGCAAGGCGGGGAGCTGTTTTTT
>TRBV6-1|14|TRBJ2-1|TRBD2
CASSPTNDGGAEFF
TGTGCCAGCAGCCCCACGAACGACGGGGGGGCGGAGTTCTTC
>TRBV5-1|17|TRBJ1-4|-
CASSFSPPGTVGEKLFF
TGCGCCAGCAGCTTTAGTCCCCCGGGAACGGTAGGGGAAAAACTGTTTTTT
>TRBV19|15|TRBJ1-2|TRBD1
CASSMWTGNHYGYTF
TGTGCCAGTAGTATGTGGACAGGGAATCACTATGGCTACACCTTC
>TRBV9|15|TRBJ2-7|-
CASSVEGENRYEQYF
TGTGCCAGCAGCGTAGAGGGAGAAAATCGCTACGAGCAGTACTTC
>TRBV15|15|TRBJ1-4|-
CATSIWTALNEKLFF
TGTGCCACCAGCATTTGGACAGCTCTTAATGAAAAACTGTTTTTT
>TRBV7-9|17|TRBJ1-1|TRBD1
CASSWKPRTGQDTEAFF
TGTGCCAGCAGCTGGAAGCCCCGGACAGGGCAGGACACTGAAGCTTTCTTT
>TRBV5-1|16|TRBJ1-3|TRBD1
CASSLGTGPILNTIYF
TGCGCCAGCAGCTTGGGGACAGGTCCAATTCTAAACACCATATATTTT
>TRBV6-5|13|TRBJ1-1|-
CASRPLRGTEAFF
TGTGCCAGCAGGCCCCTACGGGGGACTGAAGCTTTCTTT
>TRBV2|15|TRBJ2-5|TRBD2
CASSSSGGAVETQYF
TGTGCCAGCAGTTCTAGCGGGGGGGCCGTAGAGACCCAGTACTTC
>TRBV28|14|TRBJ1-2|TRBD1
CASSPLTGPYGYTF
TGTGCCAGCAGTCCGCTGACAGGGCCCTATGGCTACACCTTC
>TRBV7-2|14|TRBJ1-1|-
CASSLYRGNTEAFF
TGTGCCAGCAGCTTATATCGGGGGAACACTGAAGCTTTCTTT
>TRBV2|13|TRBJ1-5|-
CASSVYSNQPQHF
TGTGCCAGCAGTGTTTATAGCAATCAGCCCCAGCATTTT
>TRBV29-1|14|TRBJ2-2|TRBD1
CSVGTGPNTGELFF
TGCAGCGTGGGGACAGGGCCGAACACCGGGGAGCTGTTTTTT
>TRBV11-2|18|TRBJ2-1|TRBD1
CASSGTDRGKNLYNEQFF
TGTGCCAGCAGCGGCACGGACAGGGGCAAAAACCTTTACAATGAGCAGTTCTTC
>TRBV18|15|TRBJ1-1|TRBD1
CASSRQGSVEAEAFF
TGTGCCAGCTCACGACAGGGGTCGGTCGAAGCTGAAGCTTTCTTT
>TRBV28|13|TRBJ2-3|-
CASGGYNTDTQYF
TGTGCCAGCGGCGGGTACAACACAGATACGCAGTATTTT
>TRBV2|15|TRBJ1-1|-
CASLWGRSLNTEAFF
TGTGCCAGCCTGTGGGGCCGGAGTCTGAACACTGAAGCTTTCTTT
>TRBV15|14|TRBJ2-7|TRBD2
CATSRDRGRVGQYF
TGTGCCACCAGCAGAGATAGAGGGAGGGTAGGGCAGTACTTC
>TRBV28|14|TRBJ2-7|-
CASSLSRGSYEQYF
TGTGCCAGCAGTTTGTCCAGGGGTTCCTACGAGCAGTACTTC
>TRBV10-2|12|TRBJ1-1|-
CASKRTATEAFF
TGCGCCAGCAAACGGACAGCAACTGAAGCTTTCTTT